These 23 T cell receptor beta chains were all obtained from the same sample, sequenced in a study of cytomegalovirus exposure and HLA in healthy donors. Amplification used 60 Vbeta primers and 13 Jbeta primers. Generated by immunoSEQ multiplex PCR, the TCRdb table keeps only in-frame clones and is missing some. Its listing shows 65,000 to 95,000 clones. The material sequenced was PBMCs. The receptors derive from a woman aged 60-75 years in good health and CMV-seronegative.

The CDR3 DNA sequence: TGTGCCAGCAGCTTCTACGCAGGAATCTCCACCTACGAGCAGTACTTC. It encodes CASSFYAGISTYEQYF. The rearrangement links TRBV7-6 to TRBJ2-7; D not certain. Trimming took off 3 bases at V and 2 bases at J, with 17 bases between the two ends. The germline CDR1 and CDR2 sequences are SGHVS and FNYEAQ. The CDR3 covers 16 residues.

The chain has TRBV7-8 and TRBJ2-5; 14 nucleotides align to TRBD2. The CDR3 consists of 16 residues. Unmatched junction bases numbered 8, after V lost 6 bases and J lost 5 bases. Germline CDR1 is SGHVS and CDR2 is FQNEAQ. For the CDR3, the DNA is TGTGCCAGCAGACCGACTAGCGGGAGGGCCAGTGAGACCCAGTACTTC. This sequence encodes CASRPTSGRASETQYF.

This chain joins TRBV7-9 and TRBJ2-1; D perhaps matches TRBD1 (6 bases). CDR3 size: 15 residues. The V gene lost 5 bases and the J gene lost 4 bases, with 15 bases spanning the gap. CDR1 and CDR2 (germline): SEHNR, FQNEAQ (reference sequence). Written as DNA, the CDR3 is TGTGCCAGCAGCATACCGGGACAACATTACAATGAGCAGTTCTTC. Its translation: CASSIPGQHYNEQFF.

The chain couples TRBV6-5 to TRBJ2-1; 9 bases are shared with TRBD2. This CDR3 comprises 15 residues. The J segment lost 7 bases and the V segment lost 10 bases, leaving 14 bases of the junction unmatched. Germline CDR1 and CDR2: MNHEY and SVGAGI. The CDR3 nucleotides read TGTGCCACCCTAAGGTGGTTTAGCGGGGGAAATGAGCAGTTCTTC. Residues: CATLRWFSGGNEQFF.

J is TRBJ2-1 and V is TRBV4-3; D is unclear. V lost 0 bases and J lost 10, with 13 bases in between. Germline loops: CDR1 LGHNA, CDR2 YSLEER. CDR3 length equals 14 residues. The CDR3 nucleotides are TGCGCCAGCAGCCAAGAGATCGGGTTCGGGGAGCAGTTCTTC. As protein: CASSQEIGFGEQFF.

This chain uses TRBV5-4 with TRBJ2-5; tentatively, D is TRBD2 (5 bases). CDR3 length: 12 amino acids. CDR1 and CDR2 (germline): SGHNT, YYREEE (reference sequence). With 4 bases removed from V and 5 bases from J, the gap between germline ends came to 9 bases. CDR3 region: CASSLGVETQYF. The CDR3, as DNA: TGTGCCAGCAGCCTCGGGGTTGAGACCCAGTACTTC.

V usage is TRBV7-9 and J usage is TRBJ2-1, with 9 bases lining up with TRBD2. V was pared by 0 bases and J by 4 bases, with 4 bases of the junction left unmatched. The CDR3 extends over 16 amino acids. The germline CDR1 and CDR2 sequences are SEHNR and FQNEAQ (reference sequence). The CDR3 sequence is CASSLAPAGGYNEQFF. CDR3 bases: TGTGCCAGCAGCTTAGCGCCAGCGGGAGGTTACAATGAGCAGTTCTTC.

The chain has TRBV6-5 and TRBJ1-6; 8 bases line up with TRBD1. J gave up 8 bases and V 8 bases, and 8 bases lay outside the gene matches. Germline V gives CDR1 MNHEY, CDR2 SVGAGI. The CDR3 spans 14 residues. The CDR3 bases are TGTGCCAGCTCGAGGACAGGGAAGTATTCACCCCTCCACTTT. Amino acids: CASSRTGKYSPLHF.

The chain is built from TRBV5-1 and TRBJ2-3, with 7 bases identical to TRBD1. Germline V gene sequence: CDR1 SGHRS, CDR2 YFSETQ. The CDR3 contains 16 residues. Trimming cost V 5 bases and J 3 bases; bases outside gene matches: 12. The CDR3 sequence: CASSPGQQVGTDTQYF. The CDR3, as DNA: TGCGCCAGCAGTCCGGGACAGCAAGTTGGGACAGATACGCAGTATTTT.

The chain is built from TRBV6-1 and TRBJ2-3; D call uncertain. Trimming stripped 5 bases from V and 0 bases from J, with 9 bases between. Germline CDR1 is MNHNS and CDR2 is SASEGT. The CDR3 runs 14 residues. CDR3 in amino acids: CASSSATSTDTQYF. DNA of the CDR3: TGTGCCAGCAGTTCAGCGACTAGCACAGATACGCAGTATTTT.

The V call is TRBV29-1, the J call TRBJ2-1; D might be TRBD1 (6 bases). The germline CDR1 and CDR2 sequences are SQVTM and ANQGSEA. The CDR3 is 14 residues long. V was shortened by 7 bases and J by 0 bases, with 13 bases between the two germline ends. CDR3 protein: CSAFTGSSYNEQFF. The CDR3 DNA reads as TGCAGCGCTTTCACAGGGAGCTCCTACAATGAGCAGTTCTTC.

The rearrangement links TRBV21-1 to TRBJ1-5; TRBD1, the table's D call, was not compared with the DNA. TRBV21-1 is assigned pseudogene status. CDR3 length: 16 amino acids. CDR3 nucleotide sequence: TGTGCCAGCAGCGACAACAGGGTCCGGGGCAATCAGCCCCAGCATTTT. This encodes CASSDNRVRGNQPQHF.

Points on this clone: At one boundary the junction diverges from the germline segment, which might be a read error. Other DNA sequences from this sample encode an identical CDR3 as well. The V and J genes are TRBV2 and TRBJ2-7; perhaps TRBD1 as D (6 bases). This CDR3 contains 13 residues. Germline lookup yields CDR1 SNHLY and CDR2 FYNNEI. The CDR3 DNA reads TGCGCCAGCAGTAGGCAGGGGTCCTACGAGCAGTACTTC. Protein: CASSRQGSYEQYF.

The gene calls are TRBV6-5 and TRBJ2-2, with TRBD1 as a possible D gene (6 bases). The ends were cut back, 6 bases at V and 10 bases at J, with 15 bases in the middle. CDR1 and CDR2 from the germline V gene are MNHEY and SVGAGI. The CDR3 covers 13 residues. Here the CDR3 reads CASSQPGAAELFF. DNA for the CDR3: TGTGCCAGCAGCCAGCCAGGGGCGGCGGAGCTGTTTTTT.

The CDR3 DNA follows: TGTGCCAGCACCGTGCGGTCAAATGAAAAACTGTTTTTT. Residues: CASTVRSNEKLFF. The V gene is TRBV28, the J gene TRBJ1-4; D is unresolved. Per the germline V gene, CDR1 is MDHEN and CDR2 is SYDVKM. Trimming removed 7 bases at V and 5 bases at J, with 11 bases between. This CDR3 comprises 13 residues.

The J gene is TRBJ2-3, the V gene TRBV6-1; 9 bases are a match to TRBD2. Trimming removed 3 bases from V and 0 bases from J; junction bases left unmatched: 10. Germline V CDR1 and CDR2: MNHNS, SASEGT. CDR3 length: 18 amino acids. The CDR3 nucleotides read TGTGCCAGCAGTGACCAACCTCCGCTAGCGGGGAGCACAGATACGCAGTATTTT. Translation: CASSDQPPLAGSTDTQYF.

V is TRBV11-2 and J is TRBJ1-6; 8 bases agree with TRBD1. J lost 8 bases, V lost 2 bases, and 5 bases had no gene match. Germline CDR1 reads SGHAT; CDR2 reads FQNNGV. There are 15 residues in the CDR3. The CDR3 loop reads CASSLKATGDSPLHF. CDR3 nucleotides: TGTGCCAGCAGCTTAAAGGCGACAGGGGATTCACCCCTCCACTTT.

This chain joins TRBV7-2 and TRBJ1-2; 7 bases align to TRBD1. Germline loops: CDR1 SGHTA, CDR2 FQGNSA. The V segment lost 11 bases and the J segment 2 bases; nucleotides outside the gene matches: 11. The CDR3 spans 14 residues. The CDR3 loop is CAAQGTQGNYGYTF. CDR3 sequence (DNA): TGTGCCGCCCAAGGCACACAGGGGAACTATGGCTACACCTTC.

The V call is TRBV10-3, the J call TRBJ2-5; TRBD1 matches at 9 bases. CDR1 ENHRY and CDR2 SYGVKD come from the germline V gene. The CDR3 runs to 13 residues. The trim removed 9 bases at V and 1 base at J, leaving 3 bases unmatched. CDR3 DNA sequence: TGTGCCATGGCGACAGGGGGCCAAGAGACCCAGTACTTC. It translates to CAMATGGQETQYF.

The chain's CDR3 is CASSYSSAQAPYEQYF. The DNA for the CDR3 is TGTGCCAGCAGTTACTCCTCTGCGCAGGCCCCTTACGAGCAGTACTTC. V and J are TRBV6-6 and TRBJ2-7, with no clear D. V dropped 0 bases and J dropped 4 bases, with 16 bases sitting between them. Germline CDR1 and CDR2: MNHNY and SVGAGI (reference sequence). This CDR3 has 16 residues.

This rearrangement joins TRBV19 to TRBJ2-7; 13 positions agree with TRBD2. J was trimmed by 0 bases and V by 6 bases; bases with no gene match: 11. Germline-derived CDR1 and CDR2 are LNHDA and SQIVND (reference sequence). The CDR3 contains 18 residues. In DNA form, the CDR3 reads TGTGCCAGTAGCCTCACTAGCGGGAGGGCCCGTTCCTCCTACGAGCAGTACTTC. Translating it yields CASSLTSGRARSSYEQYF.

The chain joins TRBV7-3 to TRBJ2-2; D is unresolved. V was trimmed by 5 bases and J by 4 bases, leaving 11 bases between them. Per the germline V gene, CDR1 is SGHTA and CDR2 is FQGTGA. This CDR3 is 14 amino acids long. CDR3 in DNA: TGTGCCAGCAGCCCTAAGAGCGTCACCGGGGAGCTGTTTTTT. Amino acids: CASSPKSVTGELFF. The full variable domain, with the rest looked up from reference TRBV7-3 and TRBJ2-2, is GAGVSQTPSNKVTEKGKYVELRCDPISGHTALYWYRQSLGQGPEFLIYFQGTGAADDSGLPNDRFFAVRPEGSVSTLKIQRTERGDSAVYLCASSPKSVTGELFFGEGSRLTVL.

In regard to this clone: An end of the junction differs from the germline gene, which may be a read error. This chain connects TRBV28 to TRBJ2-7; 9 bases align to TRBD2. CDR1 and CDR2 from the germline V gene are MDHEN and SYDVKM. CDR3 length: 15 amino acids. The CDR3 reads CTSSSTSGFAYEQYF. CDR3 coding DNA: TGTACCAGCAGTTCGACTAGCGGTTTTGCCTACGAGCAGTACTTC.